The clone carrying this T cell receptor beta chain is judged medium-sized. The antigen remains unidentified. Points from the study as a whole: The TCR gene usage of tumor memory CD4+ T cells clustered together with blood and lymph node memory CD4+ cells and with lymph node naive CD4+ cells.

TCRdb used MiXCR to reprocess the 5' RACE reads, holding one entry per CDR3 protein. The repertoire has approximately 37,000 distinct CDR3 sequences, 18% of them found once; the top ten carry 2.5% to 3.5%. This CDR3 has 13 residues. Germline CDR1 and CDR2: SGHRS and YFSETQ. Trimming stripped 0 bases from V and 6 bases from J, with 9 bases between. Sequences were obtained from naive CD4+ T cells sorted from a lymph node. The subset denotes: naive CD4+ T cells, CD4+CD45RA+CD25-. This receptor was taken from a female donor with breast cancer. The rearrangement joins TRBV5-1 to TRBJ1-1; possible D gene TRBD1, 5 bases. The CDR3 nucleotides are TGCGCCAGCAGCTTGGGTGCGGGGGCTGAAGCTTTCTTT. It encodes CASSLGAGAEAFF.